This is a list of T cell receptor beta chains from one sample in a study of T cells in Graves' hyperthyroidism and ophthalmopathy. One entry per CDR3 protein results from TCRdb running MiXCR on the multiplex PCR reads. The data contain under 350,000 distinct CDR3 sequences, approximately 14% of them seen just once; the ten biggest clones take up roughly 35%. What was sequenced was blood. The receptors shown here come from a woman between 40 and 50 years old with Graves' ophthalmopathy. Each CDR3 is given with its conserved first and last residue. The D gene is left open where the match is weak. For some rows the clone size is stated as once, few or many, or as a class when expanded; others skip it.

d_call	clone_size	j_call	v_call	cdr3_aa	cdr3_nt
TRBD1	many	TRBJ2-7	TRBV28	CASSLHAGQGINEQYF	TGTGCCAGCAGTTTACACGCGGGACAGGGGATCAACGAGCAGTACTTC
TRBD2	many	TRBJ2-1	TRBV28	CASSRPLAGGYEQFF	TGTGCCAGCAGTCGACCACTAGCGGGAGGCTATGAGCAGTTCTTC
NA	many	TRBJ1-4	TRBV2	CASSDLGANEKLFF	TGTGCCAGCAGTGATTTAGGGGCTAATGAAAAACTGTTTTTT
TRBD1	many	TRBJ1-4	TRBV24-1	CATSDAGTANEKLFF	TGTGCCACCAGTGACGCCGGGACAGCTAATGAAAAACTGTTTTTT
NA	many	TRBJ1-1	TRBV7-9	CASRKSLDRLNTEAFF	TGTGCCAGCAGGAAATCCCTGGACAGATTGAACACTGAAGCTTTCTTT
TRBD1	few	TRBJ1-1	TRBV10-1	CASRGQGMSEAFF	TGCGCCAGCAGGGGACAGGGGATGAGCGAAGCTTTCTTT
NA	many	TRBJ1-2	TRBV13	CASSRGTLGGYTF	TGTGCCAGCAGCAGAGGGACACTCGGTGGCTACACCTTC
NA	NA	TRBJ1-1	TRBV19	CASSTPDYSRDPNTEAFF	TGTGCCAGTAGTACCCCCGACTACTCGAGGGATCCGAACACTGAAGCTTTCTTT
NA	NA	TRBJ1-2	TRBV12-3/TRBV12-4	CASSFSGAGNYGYTF	TGTGCCAGCAGTTTTTCGGGGGCGGGTAACTATGGCTACACCTTC
NA	few	TRBJ2-2	TRBV29-1	CSVRGEWRGGELFF	TGCAGCGTGAGGGGGGAATGGCGGGGCGGGGAGCTGTTTTTT
NA	many	TRBJ1-1	TRBV6-2/TRBV6-3	CASSEDTEAFF	TGTGCCAGCAGTGAAGACACTGAAGCTTTCTTT
TRBD1	few	TRBJ2-4	TRBV10-3	CAISGQGNIQYF	TGTGCCATCAGTGGACAGGGAAACATTCAGTACTTC
NA	many	TRBJ2-3	TRBV28	CASSSEGSYTDTQYF	TGTGCCAGCAGTTCTGAGGGTTCTTATACAGATACGCAGTATTTT
TRBD1	few	TRBJ1-1	TRBV19	CASSNYRTGPLREAFF	TGTGCCAGTAGTAACTATCGGACAGGCCCGCTCCGTGAAGCTTTCTTT
TRBD1	many	TRBJ2-2	TRBV6-1	CASTMTGAGELFF	TGTGCCAGCACTATGACAGGGGCCGGGGAGCTGTTTTTT
NA	NA	TRBJ1-6	TRBV19	CASSIGQSSYNSPLHF	TGTGCCAGTAGTATCGGCCAAAGCTCCTATAATTCACCCCTCCACTTT
TRBD1	NA	TRBJ2-7	TRBV7-9	CASSKGQGAYEQYF	TGTGCCAGCAGCAAGGGACAGGGGGCCTACGAGCAGTACTTC
NA	few	TRBJ1-2	TRBV19	CASSALRQHYGYTF	TGTGCCAGTAGTGCCCTCAGACAACACTATGGCTACACCTTC
NA	many	TRBJ1-1	TRBV6-1	CASSEGGENTEAFF	TGTGCCAGCAGTGAAGGAGGGGAGAACACTGAAGCTTTCTTT
NA	many	TRBJ2-5	TRBV6-6	CASSYSRGLLDLYF	TGTGCCAGCAGTTACTCACGGGGCCTCCTGGATTTGTACTTC
NA	few	TRBJ1-6	TRBV20-1	CSARDLRGGNSPLHF	TGCAGTGCTAGAGATCTTCGAGGGGGAAACTCACCCCTCCACTTT
NA	few	TRBJ2-3	TRBV4-2	CASSQVPGQLTDTQYF	TGTGCCAGCAGCCAAGTTCCCGGACAGTTGACAGATACGCAGTATTTT
NA	many	TRBJ1-2	TRBV10-3	CAIRAVDNYGYTF	TGTGCCATCCGTGCGGTAGACAACTATGGCTACACCTTC
NA	many	TRBJ1-5	TRBV12-3/TRBV12-4	CASSLSPVQPQHF	TGTGCCAGCAGTTTGTCCCCAGTTCAGCCCCAGCATTTT
TRBD1	many	TRBJ1-1	TRBV27	CASRTGAAVNTEAFF	TGTGCCAGCAGGACAGGGGCCGCTGTGAACACTGAAGCTTTCTTT
NA	few	TRBJ2-5	TRBV7-2	CASSLDFRGGGETQYF	TGTGCCAGCAGCTTAGATTTCAGGGGCGGGGGAGAGACCCAGTACTTC
NA	NA	TRBJ1-1	TRBV11-2	CASSLLPLGLRVRQMNTEAFF	TGTGCCAGCAGCTTATTGCCCTTGGGTCTTAGAGTCCGACAGATGAACACTGAAGCTTTCTTT
NA	many	TRBJ1-1	TRBV13	CASSSTATTEAFF	TGTGCCAGCAGCTCGACAGCGACCACTGAAGCTTTCTTT
NA	NA	TRBJ2-2	TRBV13	CASSTGGAPTGELFF	TGTGCCAGCAGCACAGGAGGGGCCCCAACCGGGGAGCTGTTTTTT
TRBD1	few	TRBJ1-1	TRBV19	CASSQTGVNTEAFF	TGTGCCAGTAGCCAAACAGGGGTCAACACTGAAGCCTTCTTT
TRBD2	many	TRBJ2-1	TRBV5-1	CASSLGGGYNEQFF	TGCGCCAGCAGCTTGGGGGGGGGCTACAATGAGCAGTTCTTC
NA	many	TRBJ2-5	TRBV6-6	CASSYSQGQETQYF	TGTGCCAGCAGTTACTCCCAGGGCCAAGAGACCCAGTACTTC
TRBD2	few	TRBJ2-5	TRBV20-1	CSARDLERGGQETQYF	TGCAGTGCTAGAGATCTAGAGCGGGGGGGCCAAGAGACCCAGTACTTC
NA	many	TRBJ1-3	TRBV2	CASRAETVAFSGNTIYF	TGTGCCAGCAGGGCGGAGACAGTGGCTTTCTCTGGAAACACCATATATTTT
NA	NA	TRBJ1-2	TRBV7-9	CASLDIEGYGYTF	TGTGCCAGCCTGGACATCGAGGGCTATGGCTACACCTTC
NA	many	TRBJ1-4	TRBV6-1	CASSDTGGLGNEKLFF	TGTGCCAGCAGTGATACCGGAGGGCTTGGTAATGAAAAACTGTTTTTT
NA	many	TRBJ2-3	TRBV20-1	CSARAISHSTDTQYF	TGCAGTGCTAGAGCGATTAGCCACAGCACAGATACGCAGTATTTT
NA	many	TRBJ2-2	TRBV11-2	CASSQGWAATGELFF	TGTGCCAGCAGCCAAGGGTGGGCGGCAACCGGGGAGCTGTTTTTT
NA	NA	TRBJ1-6	TRBV14	CASSQGLLRNSPLHF	TGTGCCAGCAGCCAAGGCCTTCTCCGTAATTCACCCCTCCACTTT
NA	NA	TRBJ2-5	TRBV5-5	CASSLAGTYKETQYF	TGTGCCAGCAGCTTGGCCGGGACATATAAAGAGACCCAGTACTTC
NA	many	TRBJ2-3	TRBV15	CATSRGSSTDTQYF	TGTGCCACCAGCAGAGGTTCTAGCACAGATACGCAGTATTTT
TRBD2	few	TRBJ2-1	TRBV30	CAWSRGGNNEQFF	TGTGCCTGGAGTCGGGGGGGAAACAATGAGCAGTTCTTC
NA	NA	TRBJ1-3	TRBV12-3/TRBV12-4	CASSRFPGQAISGNTIYF	TGTGCCAGCAGCCGCTTCCCAGGCCAGGCTATCTCTGGAAACACCATATATTTT
NA	many	TRBJ1-2	TRBV25-1	CASSRTPYGYTF	TGTGCCAGCAGTAGGACACCATATGGCTACACCTTC